What follows are 21 T cell receptor beta chains derived from one specimen sequenced in a study of cytomegalovirus exposure and HLA in healthy donors. PCR employed 60 Vbeta and 13 Jbeta primers. Generated by immunoSEQ multiplex PCR, the TCRdb table keeps only in-frame clones and is missing some. Altogether around 200,000 clones are present, about 79% being singletons, with the ten largest covering about 1.3%. Source material: PBMCs. These receptors all come from a girl between 2 and 10 years old in good health and CMV-seropositive.

The chain joins TRBV13 to TRBJ2-7, with TRBD1 matching 7 bases. Losses at the gene ends were 4 bases for V and 3 bases for J; bases not matched to a gene: 9. The CDR3 runs 15 residues. Germline-derived CDR1 and CDR2 are PRHDT and FYEKMQ (reference sequence). This chain's CDR3 is CASSWAGTDLYEQYF. CDR3 nucleotides: TGTGCCAGCAGCTGGGCCGGGACAGACCTCTACGAGCAGTACTTC.

The chain combines TRBV7-9 with TRBJ2-3, with 8 bases aligning to TRBD2. V lost 2 bases and J lost 4; bases outside the gene matches: 8. The CDR3 runs 16 residues. CDR1 and CDR2 (germline): SEHNR, FQNEAQ (reference sequence). Written as DNA, the CDR3 is TGTGCCAGCAGCTTACCGCGGGCGGGAGGCCCAGATACGCAGTATTTT. The encoded protein is CASSLPRAGGPDTQYF.

The chain joins TRBV10-2 to TRBJ1-1, with TRBD1 matching over 7 bases. V dropped 6 bases and J dropped 5; count of bases not matched to a gene: 6. Germline CDR1 is WSHSY and CDR2 is SAAADI. There are 13 residues in the CDR3. This chain's CDR3 is CASSRQGKTEAFF. The CDR3 nucleotides are TGCGCCAGCAGCAGACAGGGTAAAACTGAAGCTTTCTTT.

The rearrangement uses TRBV18 and TRBJ1-2; a weak D match, TRBD1 (5 bases). Trimming left V 3 bases short and J 6 bases short, with 17 bases between. The CDR3 contains 15 residues. The V gene's germline CDR1 is KGHSH and CDR2 LQKENI. The CDR3 loop is CASSPNPLTGHGYTF. Written as DNA, the CDR3 is TGTGCCAGCTCACCCAATCCCTTAACAGGACATGGCTACACCTTC.

The CDR3 coding sequence is TGTGCCAGCAGCTTGGTCGTGTACGAGCAGTACTTC. Protein product: CASSLVVYEQYF. V usage is TRBV5-5 and J usage is TRBJ2-7; no clear D. The germline V gene encodes CDR1 SGHKS and CDR2 YYEKEE (reference sequence). The length of the CDR3 is 12 residues. The V end was cut by 0 bases, the J end by 4 bases, with 5 bases between. Drawing the rest from reference TRBV5-5 and TRBJ2-7, the complete variable domain is DAGVTQSPTHLIKTRGQQVTLRCSPISGHKSVSWYQQVLGQGPQFIFQYYEKEERGRGNFPDRFSARQFPNYSSELNVNALLLGDSALYLCASSLVVYEQYFGPGTRLTVT.

The chain couples TRBV19 to TRBJ1-2; D is ambiguous. The CDR3 is 15 residues long. Trimming cost V 9 bases and J 3 bases, with 20 bases left between them. From germline, CDR1 is LNHDA and CDR2 SQIVND (reference sequence). In nucleotides, the CDR3 is TGTGCCAGCAAAAAAAATGGGAGGGTGGACTATGGCTACACCTTC. It yields the protein CASKKNGRVDYGYTF.

The CDR3 loop reads CASSPLTGGNEQFF. For the CDR3, the DNA is TGCGCCAGCAGTCCCCTGACAGGGGGCAATGAGCAGTTCTTC. This chain connects TRBV10-1 to TRBJ2-1; 9 positions agree with TRBD1. Germline CDR1 and CDR2: WNHNN and SYGVQD (reference sequence). V shed 5 bases, J shed 6 bases, and the junction held 5 bases outside the gene matches. The CDR3 is made up of 14 amino acids.

The genes are TRBV19 and TRBJ1-1; possible D gene TRBD1, 5 bases. V shed 7 bases and J shed 2 bases, with 20 bases lying between them. Per germline, CDR1 LNHDA and CDR2 SQIVND (reference sequence). CDR3 size: 16 residues. The CDR3 region has the DNA TGTGCCAGTACGCAACAAGGCGGGGCGCCAAACACTGAAGCTTTCTTT. Protein product: CASTQQGGAPNTEAFF.

This rearrangement joins TRBV28 to TRBJ1-4; D is unclear. Trimming removed 6 bases from V and 7 bases from J, with 24 bases in between. This CDR3 has 17 amino acids. Germline CDR1 MDHEN, CDR2 SYDVKM. The CDR3, as DNA: TGTGCCAGCAGCCAGTCGCGAGAGGGATTGAGGGCTGAAAAACTGTTTTTT. It translates to CASSQSREGLRAEKLFF.

This chain links TRBV30 with TRBJ1-2; 8 nucleotides agree with TRBD1. CDR1 and CDR2 (germline): GTSNPN, SVGIG (reference sequence). V dropped 5 bases and J dropped 6; count of bases not matched to a gene: 8. This CDR3 contains 13 residues. CDR3 DNA sequence: TGTGCCTGGCGGTCCGACAGGGGCGATGGCTACACCTTC. Its protein is CAWRSDRGDGYTF.

The rearrangement joins TRBV7-2 to TRBJ1-2, with 9 bases that match TRBD1. The CDR3 runs 19 residues. V lost 4 bases and J lost 2; bases outside the gene matches: 17. From germline, CDR1 is SGHTA and CDR2 FQGNSA. CDR3 residues: CASSSIPGTGPGLNYGYTF. The CDR3 DNA follows: TGTGCCAGCAGCTCCATACCCGGGACAGGGCCGGGTTTGAACTATGGCTACACCTTC.

V is TRBV5-8 and J is TRBJ2-3; 7 bases map to TRBD2. The CDR3 is 20 residues long. V was clipped by 4 bases and J by 0 bases; unmatched bases: 20. Germline V gene lookup returns CDR1 SGHTS and CDR2 YDEGEE. Written as DNA, the CDR3 is TGTGCCAGCAGCCTTAACGAGGCGAGCGGGACTAACACTAGCACAGATACGCAGTATTTT. Translating gives CASSLNEASGTNTSTDTQYF.

J is TRBJ2-4 and V is TRBV28; 12 positions agree with TRBD2. In germline, CDR1 is MDHEN, CDR2 SYDVKM. With 6 bases clipped from V and 7 bases from J, the junction kept 7 bases outside the gene matches. The CDR3 length is 15 residues. The CDR3 region is CASSLAGGPQNIQYF. The DNA for the CDR3 is TGTGCCAGCAGCCTAGCGGGAGGGCCTCAGAACATTCAGTACTTC.

This chain links TRBV6-1 with TRBJ2-1; D call uncertain. Trimming left V 8 bases short and J 7 bases short, with 12 bases between. Per the germline V gene, CDR1 is MNHNS and CDR2 is SASEGT. The CDR3 is 12 residues long. CDR3 amino acids: CASFERENEQFF. In nucleotides, the CDR3 is TGTGCCAGCTTCGAACGAGAAAATGAGCAGTTCTTC.

V gene TRBV4-1 combines with J gene TRBJ1-1, with TRBD1 as a possible D gene (6 bases). V lost 0 bases, J lost 5 bases, and 19 bases lay in between. Per the germline V gene, CDR1 is MGHRA and CDR2 is YSYEKL. The CDR3 contains 17 residues. The CDR3 nucleotides are TGCGCCAGCAGCCAAGAAACGGGGGGCGTAATCTGGACTGAAGCTTTCTTT. Translation gives CASSQETGGVIWTEAFF.

The genes are TRBV4-1 and TRBJ2-7, with 11 bases aligning to TRBD2. The CDR3 has 15 amino acids. Germline loops: CDR1 MGHRA, CDR2 YSYEKL. After removal of 3 bases from V and 6 bases from J, the junction contained 7 bases not matched to a gene. CDR3 in amino acids: CASSHDSGRAFEQYF. DNA of the CDR3: TGCGCCAGCAGCCACGATAGCGGGAGGGCCTTCGAGCAGTACTTC.

CDR3 protein: CASSVGPAGNSYEQYF. The CDR3 DNA sequence: TGTGCCAGCAGCGTAGGTCCAGCGGGGAACTCCTACGAGCAGTACTTC. This sequence joins TRBV9 and TRBJ2-7; 7 bases agree with TRBD2. V lost 0 bases, J lost 0 bases, and 6 bases stayed unmatched. CDR1 is SGDLS, CDR2 YYNGEE, per germline. This CDR3 is 16 amino acids long.

The CDR3 DNA reads TGTGCCAGCAGCCCACTGGGACAGGGTGACACAGATACGCAGTATTTT. It yields the protein CASSPLGQGDTDTQYF. The chain carries TRBV28 and TRBJ2-3; 9 bases agree with TRBD1. V gave up 6 bases and J gave up 2 bases; unmatched junction bases: 9. The CDR3 contains 16 residues. Germline V gene sequence: CDR1 MDHEN, CDR2 SYDVKM.

V usage is TRBV5-8 and J usage is TRBJ1-6; maybe TRBD1 (6 bases). Germline CDR1 is SGHTS and CDR2 is YDEGEE. V gave up 4 bases and J gave up 5 bases, with 13 bases separating them. This CDR3 has 15 amino acids. The CDR3 DNA is TGTGCCAGCAGCCCCCTACAGGGTAATAATTCACCCCTCCACTTT. This codes for CASSPLQGNNSPLHF.

V gene TRBV7-9 combines with J gene TRBJ1-2; 7 bases are shared with TRBD1. Losses at the gene ends were 2 bases for V and 8 bases for J; bases not matched to a gene: 8. The CDR3 contains 14 residues. Germline CDR1 reads SEHNR; CDR2 reads FQNEAQ (reference sequence). The CDR3 DNA is TGTGCCAGCAGCTTACATGACAGGGCCAGGGGCTACACCTTC. Translating it yields CASSLHDRARGYTF.

The chain is built from TRBV4-1 and TRBJ2-7, with D perhaps matching TRBD2 (7 bases). With 4 bases removed from V and 0 bases from J, the gap between germline ends came to 13 bases. This CDR3 region has 15 residues. Germline lookup yields CDR1 MGHRA and CDR2 YSYEKL. DNA for the CDR3: TGCGCCAGCAGCCCACCGAGGGGGGGCTCCTACGAGCAGTACTTC. Translation gives CASSPPRGGSYEQYF.